This is a list of T cell receptor beta chains from one sample in a study of blood T cells in healthy people across ages. MiXCR, run by TCRdb on the 5' RACE reads, gives a single entry per CDR3 protein. The repertoire holds about 2 million distinct CDR3 sequences, with 49% as singletons. Material for sequencing was blood. Source of these receptors: a woman aged 40 to 50 in good health. CDR3s include the opening cysteine and the closing phenylalanine or tryptophan. The D gene is left open where the match is weak. Clone size is stated in some rows and not others, as once, few, many or a class when expanded.

TRBD2 - TRBJ2-1 TRBV20-1 TGCAGTGCTAGAGACCGTTTGTGGGCGGGGGATCTATACAATGAGCAGTTCTTC CSARDRLWAGDLYNEQFF
TRBD2 few TRBJ2-5 TRBV5-1 TGCGCCAGCAGCCCGTGGGGGGGGCAAGAGACCCAGTACTTC CASSPWGGQETQYF
TRBD1 - TRBJ2-7 TRBV15 TGTGCCACCAGCAGAGGTCAGGGGGTGGTCTACAATGAGCAGTACTTC CATSRGQGVVYNEQYF
TRBD1 - TRBJ2-1 TRBV2 TGTGCCAGCAGTATCGACAGGGGCCATGAGCAGTTCTTC CASSIDRGHEQFF
- few TRBJ2-5 TRBV7-6 TGTGCAACCGGGGGCTACTCAGTACAGGAGACCCAGTACTTC CATGGYSVQETQYF
- - TRBJ1-5 TRBV5-1 TGCGCCAGCGGCTTGGGCGGGACGGCCGAGCCCCAGCATTTT CASGLGGTAEPQHF
- once TRBJ1-2 TRBV7-9 TGTGCCAGCAGCGTTTCGGCATCGCTATTTGGCTACACCTTC CASSVSASLFGYTF
- few TRBJ2-3 TRBV20-1 TGCAGTGCTAGAGGTCTGCATCGGGTAGATACGCAGTATTTT CSARGLHRVDTQYF
TRBD1 few TRBJ2-4 TRBV20-1 TGCAGTGCTAGAGAGGGACAGGGCCTAAGATTCAAAAACATTCAGTACTTC CSAREGQGLRFKNIQYF
- few TRBJ1-2 TRBV14 TGTGCCAGCAGCATAGGACAGACCTATGGCTACACCTTC CASSIGQTYGYTF
TRBD2 - TRBJ2-3 TRBV20-1 TGCAGTGCTAGCGGACTAGCGGGGGGCCCACGCACAGATACGCAGTATTTT CSASGLAGGPRTDTQYF
- - TRBJ2-7 TRBV4-2 TGTGCCAGCAGGGCTAGCGTAGCCTACGAGCAGTACTTC CASRASVAYEQYF
- - TRBJ2-4 TRBV9 TGTGCCAGCAGCGTAGCTACTTTGGGTTGGACAGACGGGGCCAAAAACATTCAGTACTTC CASSVATLGWTDGAKNIQYF
TRBD2 many TRBJ2-6 TRBV20-1 TGCAGTGCTCCGACTAGCGGGGGGTCTCACTCTGGGGCCAACGTCCTGACTTTC CSAPTSGGSHSGANVLTF
- - TRBJ2-7 TRBV2 TGTGCCAGCAGTGAACGCTCCGAGCAGTACTTC CASSERSEQYF
- few TRBJ1-6 TRBV20-1 TGCAGTGCTACCGGGACCGGGAATTCACCCCTCCACTTT CSATGTGNSPLHF
TRBD2 - TRBJ2-2 TRBV7-2 TGTGCCAGCAGCCCCTGGCGGGGGGGCAACACCGGGGAGCTGTTTTTT CASSPWRGGNTGELFF
- - TRBJ2-3 TRBV3-1 TGTGCCAGCAGCCAAGAGCTACAGGAACCAGATACGCAGTATTTT CASSQELQEPDTQYF
TRBD1 - TRBJ1-2 TRBV28 TGTGCCAGCAGACCGACCGGGACAGGGGGTGGCTACACCTTC CASRPTGTGGGYTF
- - TRBJ1-1 TRBV28 TGTGCCAGCAGTTGGGGGTTTACAACTGAAGCTTTCTTT CASSWGFTTEAFF
TRBD1 few TRBJ1-2 TRBV29-1 TGCAGCGTTGAAGAGACAGGGGGTAACTATGGCTACACCTTC CSVEETGGNYGYTF
- - TRBJ1-6 TRBV5-1 TGCGCCAGCAGCTTGGGGAGGACCGGGGCCGATCTATCACCCCTCCACTTT CASSLGRTGADLSPLHF
- - TRBJ1-2 TRBV27 TGTGCCAGCAGTCCTTATACGCACTATGGCTACACCTTC CASSPYTHYGYTF
TRBD1 - TRBJ2-1 TRBV7-9 TGTGCCAGCAGCAAGACAGGGGCTCCCTACGAGCAGTTCTTC CASSKTGAPYEQFF
- - TRBJ1-6 TRBV7-9 TGTGCCAGCAGCCAGGGCCTGAATTATTCACCCCTCCACTTT CASSQGLNYSPLHF
TRBD2 few TRBJ2-6 TRBV29-1 TGCAGCGTTGAAGATCGATGGGGGGGGACTGGGGCCAACGTCCTGACTTTC CSVEDRWGGTGANVLTF
TRBD1 - TRBJ1-2 TRBV6-6 TGTGCCAGCAGTTCCGGGACAGGGGACCTGTTCTATGGCTACACCTTC CASSSGTGDLFYGYTF
- - TRBJ1-1 TRBV7-6 TGTGCCAGCAGCTTAAACCCGGACTTAAGCACTGAAGCTTTCTTT CASSLNPDLSTEAFF
- - TRBJ2-6 TRBV5-1 TGCGCCAGCAGCTCACCCGGCCTCCAACGGACAGAAATTAGCTCTGGGGCCAACGTCCTGACTTTC CASSSPGLQRTEISSGANVLTF
TRBD1 - TRBJ1-2 TRBV10-3 TGTGCCACTCAACAGGGGGCCTATGGCTACACCTTC CATQQGAYGYTF
TRBD2 - TRBJ2-1 TRBV27 TGTGCCAGCACCTCGGGAGGGACGCACAATGAGCAGTTCTTC CASTSGGTHNEQFF
TRBD1 - TRBJ1-1 TRBV6-1 TGTGCCAGCAGTAAAGGACAGGGGGCGGTTACGAACACTGAAGCTTTCTTT CASSKGQGAVTNTEAFF
- few TRBJ2-7 TRBV29-1 TGCAGCGTTGGGGGACGACAAGGACGGGTCGAGCAGTACTTC CSVGGRQGRVEQYF
- - TRBJ2-3 TRBV7-2 TGTGCCAGCAGCACCCGGAGGGGGCGGGGGGATACGCAGTATTTT CASSTRRGRGDTQYF
- once TRBJ2-5 TRBV7-2 TGTGCCAGCAGCGTAGGTTGGAGGGGATCAGAGCAGTACTTC CASSVGWRGSEQYF
- few TRBJ2-7 TRBV6-2/TRBV6-3 TGTGCCAGCAAATCCGCAGGGGGGGGAACCTACGAGCAGTACTTC CASKSAGGGTYEQYF
- - TRBJ1-2 TRBV6-1 TGTGCCAGCAACAGGGTCTCTCGGGCTAACTATGGCTACACCTTC CASNRVSRANYGYTF
- - TRBJ2-3 TRBV6-5 TGTGCCAGCAGTTACTCGGAGAGACCCTTCACAGATACGCAGTATTTT CASSYSERPFTDTQYF
- - TRBJ2-5 TRBV13 TGTGCCAGCAGCTCCGTAGAGGGGCACAAAGAGACCCAGTACTTC CASSSVEGHKETQYF
- - TRBJ2-5 TRBV20-1 TGCAGTGCTACCCGGGACACTGGGGAGACCCAGTACTTC CSATRDTGETQYF
TRBD2 - TRBJ2-7 TRBV5-6 TGTGCCAGCAGCACCACTCAAGGACTAGTCTACGAGCAGTACTTC CASSTTQGLVYEQYF
- few TRBJ2-5 TRBV7-2 TGTGCCAGCAGTTCCGCCGGGACGCTTGAGACCCAGTACTTC CASSSAGTLETQYF
- - TRBJ1-1 TRBV14 TGTGCCAGCAGCCACGGGAGGAACACTGAAGCTTTCTTT CASSHGRNTEAFF
- - TRBJ1-4 TRBV6-6 TGTGCCAGCAGCCTGCCGATGGGGGGGACTAATGAAAAACTGTTTTTT CASSLPMGGTNEKLFF
TRBD2 many TRBJ2-7 TRBV4-3 TGCGCCAGCAGCCAGGGACTAGCGGGGTCCTACGAGCAGTACTTC CASSQGLAGSYEQYF
TRBD2 few TRBJ2-1 TRBV28 TGTGCCAGCAGTTTGTGTCTAGCGGGGGGAGGGCTCTACAATGAGCAGTTCTTC CASSLCLAGGGLYNEQFF
TRBD1 - TRBJ2-2 TRBV28 TGTGCCAGCAGTTTTCAGGGACAGGGAACCGGGGAGCTGTTTTTT CASSFQGQGTGELFF
- - TRBJ2-7 TRBV21-1 TGTGCCAGCAGCAAACATCTAGTGAGCTCCCACGAGCAGTACTTC CASSKHLVSSHEQYF
- - TRBJ1-2 TRBV21-1 TGTGCCAGCAGGGGTTCAGGGGGGGACTATGGCTACACCTTC CASRGSGGDYGYTF
- - TRBJ2-7 TRBV13 TGTGCCAACAGCCCCCAAACCTCAGGCCCCTCTGCGCAGTACTTC CANSPQTSGPSAQYF
- - TRBJ2-5 TRBV28 TGTGCCAGTACAATCGGCTCGGAGACCCAGTACTTC CASTIGSETQYF
TRBD1 - TRBJ2-7 TRBV7-9 TGTGCCAGCAGCTTTAGCGGACAGGGGTTCTACGAGCAGTACTTC CASSFSGQGFYEQYF
TRBD2 few TRBJ2-3 TRBV20-1 TGCAGTGCTAGAGCCTTAGCGGGGGGGGGTAATACGCAGTATTTT CSARALAGGGNTQYF
- many TRBJ2-5 TRBV7-2 TGTGCCAGCAGCTCCCGGGATATCCAAGAGACCCAGTACTTC CASSSRDIQETQYF
- - TRBJ2-5 TRBV24-1 TGTGCCACCAGTGAAGGGAGGAGGGTCCCCCAGTACTTC CATSEGRRVPQYF
- - TRBJ2-1 TRBV5-1 TGCGCCAGCAGCCTCGAGGGGCCGCCCTACAATGAGCAGTTCTTC CASSLEGPPYNEQFF
- - TRBJ1-2 TRBV2 TGTGCCAGCAGTGAGGGAGGGGGAAAGGGCTATGGCTACACCTTC CASSEGGGKGYGYTF
TRBD2 few TRBJ2-5 TRBV5-1 TGCGCCAGCAGCTTGATGCGGGGGGAAGAGACCCAGTACTTC CASSLMRGEETQYF